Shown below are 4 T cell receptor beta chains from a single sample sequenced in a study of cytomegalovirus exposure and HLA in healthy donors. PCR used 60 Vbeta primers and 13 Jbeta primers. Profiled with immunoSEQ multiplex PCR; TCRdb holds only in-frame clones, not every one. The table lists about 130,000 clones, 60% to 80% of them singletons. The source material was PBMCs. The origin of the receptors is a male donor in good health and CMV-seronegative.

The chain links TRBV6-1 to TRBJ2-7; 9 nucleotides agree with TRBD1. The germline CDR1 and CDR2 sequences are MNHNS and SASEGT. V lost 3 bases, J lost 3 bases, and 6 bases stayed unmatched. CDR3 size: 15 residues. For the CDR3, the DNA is TGTGCCAGCAGTGATATAGGACAGGGGATCTACGAGCAGTACTTC. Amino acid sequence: CASSDIGQGIYEQYF.

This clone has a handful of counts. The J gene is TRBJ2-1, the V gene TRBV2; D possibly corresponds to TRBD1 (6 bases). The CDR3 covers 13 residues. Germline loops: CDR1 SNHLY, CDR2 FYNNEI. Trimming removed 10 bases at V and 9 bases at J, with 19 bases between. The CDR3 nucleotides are TGTGCCACCGCTGGGACACCAAAGGGTGAGCAGTTCTTC. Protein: CATAGTPKGEQFF.

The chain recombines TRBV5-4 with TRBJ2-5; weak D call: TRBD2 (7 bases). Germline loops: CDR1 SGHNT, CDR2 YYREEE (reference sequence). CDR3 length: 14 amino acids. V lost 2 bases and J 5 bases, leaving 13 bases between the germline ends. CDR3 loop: CASSFSGGVETQYF. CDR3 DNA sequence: TGTGCCAGCAGCTTCTCGGGGGGCGTGGAGACCCAGTACTTC.

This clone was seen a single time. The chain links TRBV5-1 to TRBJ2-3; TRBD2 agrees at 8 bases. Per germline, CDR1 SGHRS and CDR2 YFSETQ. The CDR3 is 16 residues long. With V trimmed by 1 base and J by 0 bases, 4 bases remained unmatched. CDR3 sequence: CASSLRVAGSTDTQYF. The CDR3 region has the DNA TGCGCCAGCAGCTTGAGGGTAGCGGGGAGCACAGATACGCAGTATTTT.